Listed here are 21 T cell receptor beta chains from one sample, sequenced in a study of blood T cells in healthy people across ages. Sample-barcoded 5' priming and a J-beta primer mix drove a second PCR of about 7 to 12 cycles. TCRdb analysed the 5' RACE reads with MiXCR anew, one entry per CDR3 protein. In the table there are hundreds of thousands of distinct CDR3 sequences, around three fifths of which are singletons. The sequencing input was blood. The receptors here all came from a man between 35 and 55 years old in good health.

The rearrangement links TRBV29-1 to TRBJ2-4, with D maybe TRBD1 (6 bases). The DNA end lines up better with TRBJ2-7; the J call may be wrong. The germline V gene has CDR1 SQVTM and CDR2 ANQGSEA. This CDR3 has 12 residues. The CDR3 reads CSVARQEAEQYF. The CDR3 nucleotides read TGCAGCGTTGCTAGACAGGAAGCCGAGCAGTACTTC.

This clonotype was seen more than once but under ten times. This chain connects TRBV12-3 or TRBV12-4 to TRBJ2-1; TRBD2 is a possible D gene (6 bases). Trimming cost V 5 bases and J 5 bases, with 13 bases left between them. The CDR3 is made up of 14 amino acids. CDR3 DNA: TGTGCCAGCAGTCTTGTGGGGGGTCACAATGAGCAGTTCTTC. Translated: CASSLVGGHNEQFF.

V gene TRBV12-3 or TRBV12-4 combines with J gene TRBJ2-2; D is undetermined. Trimming left V 7 bases short and J 7 bases short, with 13 bases between. The CDR3 is made up of 13 amino acids. In DNA form, the CDR3 reads TGTGCCAGCAAGAGTTTTCCCTTCGGGGAGCTGTTTTTT. This gives the protein CASKSFPFGELFF.

The chain uses TRBV20-1 and TRBJ2-3; 10 nucleotides line up with TRBD2. The germline CDR1 and CDR2 sequences are DFQATT and SNEGSKA (reference sequence). Trimming took 3 bases from V and 2 from J; bases not matched to a gene: 11. This CDR3 is built from 17 residues. The CDR3 sequence: CSASSGGSGGDTDTQYF. The DNA of the CDR3 is TGCAGTGCTAGCTCCGGGGGGAGCGGGGGGGACACAGATACGCAGTATTTT.

Note on this clonotype: Its ends do not fully match the called genes, so a read error is possible. V and J are TRBV29-1 and TRBJ2-3; D gene uncertain. Germline CDR1 and CDR2: SQVTM and ANQGSEA. CDR3 length equals 13 residues. The CDR3 DNA sequence: TGCGGCGTTGAAGATCAAGGGCTAGATACGCAGTATTTT. Protein sequence: CGVEDQGLDTQYF.

This clonotype was found a few times. The V call is TRBV29-1, the J call TRBJ2-5; D not certain. Trimming pared 1 base from V and 5 bases from J, leaving 11 bases between. CDR3 length equals 13 residues. The V gene's germline CDR1 is SQVTM and CDR2 ANQGSEA. The CDR3 nucleotides are TGCAGCGTTGAAGTCATGGGGATGGAGACCCAGTACTTC. Encoded protein: CSVEVMGMETQYF.

This rearrangement joins TRBV28 to TRBJ2-7; maybe TRBD1 (6 bases). The germline CDR1 and CDR2 sequences are MDHEN and SYDVKM. V was pared by 5 bases and J by 3 bases, with 11 bases between. The CDR3 is made up of 13 amino acids. For the CDR3, the DNA is TGTGCCAGCAGTGGGGGACATGACTACGAGCAGTACTTC. Its protein is CASSGGHDYEQYF.

V gene TRBV28 combines with J gene TRBJ2-7, with 9 bases matching TRBD2. The germline V gene encodes CDR1 MDHEN and CDR2 SYDVKM. This CDR3 contains 15 residues. Trimming took 6 bases from V and 2 from J; bases not matched to a gene: 8. CDR3 residues: CASSEPGTSPYEQYF. As DNA, the CDR3 is TGTGCCAGCAGCGAACCCGGGACTAGCCCCTACGAGCAGTACTTC.

This chain joins TRBV20-1 and TRBJ2-5, with 8 bases fitting TRBD1. The V gene end was trimmed by 2 bases and the J gene end by 3 bases; junction bases not matched to a gene: 2. The CDR3 spans 13 residues. Germline CDR1 is DFQATT and CDR2 is SNEGSKA (reference sequence). Written as DNA, the CDR3 is TGCAGTGCTAGACAGGGGGCGAAAGAGACCCAGTACTTC. It encodes CSARQGAKETQYF.

The table lists this clonotype with a few counts. The chain carries TRBV5-1 and TRBJ2-3; 11 bases map to TRBD2. CDR3 size: 16 residues. V trimming: 4 bases; J trimming: 6 bases; junction bases outside the gene matches: 10. CDR1 and CDR2 from the germline V gene are SGHRS and YFSETQ. CDR3 amino acids: CASSPNSGGAKDTQYF. DNA of the CDR3: TGCGCCAGCAGCCCCAATAGCGGGGGGGCCAAGGATACGCAGTATTTT.

This clonotype appeared a few times. V gene TRBV14 combines with J gene TRBJ2-4, with a weak D call TRBD2 (5 bases). Trimming removed 7 bases at V and 13 bases at J, with 26 bases between. This CDR3 spans 15 amino acids. CDR1 is SGHDN and CDR2 is FVKESK in the germline V gene. The CDR3 loop reads CASNRLRVPAGVQYF. CDR3 nucleotide sequence: TGTGCCAGCAACCGATTACGGGTCCCCGCGGGTGTCCAGTACTTC.

This clonotype came up many times. The genes are TRBV20-1 and TRBJ1-5; maybe TRBD1 (5 bases). The CDR3 consists of 15 residues. Trimming cost V 1 base and J 4 bases, with 14 bases left between them. Per germline, CDR1 DFQATT and CDR2 SNEGSKA (reference sequence). DNA of the CDR3: TGCAGTGCTAGAGCCCCGACCGGGGGGAATCAGCCCCAGCATTTT. Translation: CSARAPTGGNQPQHF.

V is TRBV20-1 and J is TRBJ2-3, with D perhaps being TRBD1 or TRBD2 (5 bases each). This CDR3 contains 14 residues. Germline V gene sequence: CDR1 DFQATT, CDR2 SNEGSKA (reference sequence). V lost 4 bases and J 6 bases, leaving 17 bases between the germline ends. DNA for the CDR3: TGCAGTGCTACCCAGTGGGGGATTGGGGATACGCAGTATTTT. Translation gives CSATQWGIGDTQYF.

The chain links TRBV11-3 to TRBJ2-1; weak D call: TRBD1 (5 bases). Per the germline V gene, CDR1 is SGHNT and CDR2 is YENEEA. The CDR3 sequence is 18 residues long. V lost 1 base and J lost 0, with 16 bases in between. CDR3 protein: CASSLVSPTEISYNEQFF. CDR3 coding DNA: TGTGCCAGCAGCTTAGTATCCCCGACAGAAATCTCCTACAATGAGCAGTTCTTC.

The chain carries TRBV5-6 and TRBJ2-7, with D perhaps given as TRBD1 or TRBD2 (5 bases each). Germline V gene sequence: CDR1 SGHDT, CDR2 YYEEEE. Trimming cost V 4 bases and J 4 bases, with 18 bases left between them. The CDR3 is 15 amino acids. CDR3 bases: TGTGCCAGCAGCCGCAACGGGGCCCTAGATTACGAGCAGTACTTC. Its translation is CASSRNGALDYEQYF.

The chain employs TRBV20-1 and TRBJ1-1; TRBD1 is a possible D gene (5 bases). Germline V CDR1 and CDR2: DFQATT, SNEGSKA (reference sequence). V shed 5 bases and J shed 11 bases, with 15 bases lying between them. The CDR3 is 11 residues long. The CDR3 DNA reads TGCAGTGCTCGGGGGAGGGAAGTTGCTTTCTTT. This codes for CSARGREVAFF.

The rearrangement links TRBV20-1 to TRBJ1-2; D gene uncertain. CDR3 length equals 11 residues. From germline, CDR1 is DFQATT and CDR2 SNEGSKA (reference sequence). Between the trimmed V and J ends, which lost 0 bases and 6 bases, there was a span of 5 bases. The CDR3 protein is CSARDQDGYTF. The CDR3 DNA reads TGCAGTGCTAGAGACCAGGATGGCTACACCTTC.

The V call is TRBV7-9, the J call TRBJ2-3, with TRBD2 matching over 7 bases. The germline V gene has CDR1 SEHNR and CDR2 FQNEAQ (reference sequence). The CDR3 is 16 amino acids. Trimming removed 8 bases from V and 5 bases from J; junction bases left unmatched: 16. The CDR3 DNA is TGTGCCAGCGGGGACTTTGGGGGAGGGGACGGAGATACGCAGTATTTT. Its translation: CASGDFGGGDGDTQYF.

The chain joins TRBV29-1 to TRBJ1-2; D is unclear. The germline V and J ends were trimmed by 2 bases and 4 bases, with 11 bases remaining between them. Germline values: CDR1 SQVTM, CDR2 ANQGSEA. CDR3 size: 13 residues. The CDR3 DNA reads TGCAGCGTTGAAACCAGATTTTCCTATGGCTACACCTTC. The encoded protein is CSVETRFSYGYTF.

The chain links TRBV7-9 to TRBJ2-5; D not certain. Trimming cost V 8 bases and J 2 bases, with 15 bases left between them. Germline V gene sequence: CDR1 SEHNR, CDR2 FQNEAQ (reference sequence). The CDR3 totals 14 residues. CDR3 coding DNA: TGTGCCAGCGCGTGGTGGCCCCTACAAGAGACCCAGTACTTC. Residues: CASAWWPLQETQYF.

This clonotype has more than one count but fewer than ten. The chain is built from TRBV29-1 and TRBJ2-5; the match to TRBD2 covers 8 bases. Germline CDR1 SQVTM, CDR2 ANQGSEA. V trimming: 3 bases; J trimming: 5 bases; junction bases outside the gene matches: 5. The CDR3 is made up of 13 amino acids. CDR3 DNA sequence: TGCAGCGTTGAGGACCCGGGAGGGGAGACCCAGTACTTC. Its protein product is CSVEDPGGETQYF.